This TCR beta chain was sequenced for a study of human T cells and chemical hapten exposure. Study results and limitations: TCRs above 1 in 1000 frequency stayed constant with DPC sensitization. Alopecia affecting every donor means their immune response may not match healthy people's. There were significantly more large CDR3 similarity clusters among expanded TCRs than among controls.

Using its own MiXCR run on the RACE reads, TCRdb lists one record per CDR3 protein. The sample has some 53,000 distinct CDR3 sequences, 9.5% to 12% seen once. Described time point: patch test 1, 2 weeks after DPC sensitization. The treatment denotes: therapeutic diphenylcyclopropenone sensitization with weekly scalp DPC. Unfractionated whole blood served as the source for total RNA extraction. V lost 5 bases to trimming and J lost 1 base; unmatched junction nucleotides: 6. This CDR3 comprises 16 residues. The germline V gene has CDR1 MDHEN and CDR2 SYDVKM. This clonotype was found many times. The antigen is undetermined.

Here the sequenced sample was whole blood, taken in connection with sensitization to the hapten diphenylcyclopropenone (DPC). This TCR was recovered from a woman in her thirties or forties with alopecia areata. Some clones in this sample may be carry-over from other donors' samples. This chain connects TRBV28 to TRBJ2-5; 11 nucleotides align to TRBD2. The CDR3 region has the DNA TGTGCCAGCAGTCGAAGACTAGCGGGGACCCAAGAGACCCAGTACTTC. It codes for CASSRRLAGTQETQYF.